These 19 T cell receptor beta chains came from one sample sequenced in a study of response to subunit inactivated influenza vaccine. MiXCR, applied by TCRdb to the RT-PCR reads, yields one record per CDR3 protein. The sample includes approximately 490,000 distinct CDR3 sequences, 6% to 9% of them seen just once. This material consisted of PBMCs from blood, taken around 2 years after vaccination. All receptors come from a man aged 50-75 years who received an inactivated influenza vaccine.

This clonotype was observed a few times. The chain carries TRBV20-1 and TRBJ2-7; D is uncertain. V gave up 6 bases and J gave up 0 bases, with 9 bases separating them. The CDR3 consists of 12 residues. Germline assignment: CDR1 DFQATT and CDR2 SNEGSKA (reference sequence). CDR3: CSAWLSSYEQYF. The CDR3 nucleotides are TGCAGTGCCTGGTTAAGCTCCTACGAGCAGTACTTC.

V and J are TRBV7-6 and TRBJ2-1, with TRBD2 matching over 7 bases. After removal of 1 base from V and 0 bases from J, the junction contained 3 bases not matched to a gene. This CDR3 has 16 amino acids. CDR1 and CDR2 from the germline V gene are SGHVS and FNYEAQ. The CDR3: CASSLDGGGSYNEQFF. CDR3 bases: TGTGCCAGCAGCTTAGATGGGGGGGGCTCCTACAATGAGCAGTTCTTC. The full variable domain, rest sourced from reference TRBV7-6 and TRBJ2-1, is GAGVSQSPRYKVTKRGQDVALRCDPISGHVSLYWYRQALGQGPEFLTYFNYEAQQDKSGLPNDRFSAERPEGSISTLTIQRTEQRDSAMYRCASSLDGGGSYNEQFFGPGTRLTVL.

This clonotype was seen more than once but under ten times. The rearrangement uses TRBV5-5 and TRBJ1-2, with D tentatively TRBD1 (6 bases). The germline CDR1 and CDR2 sequences are SGHKS and YYEKEE (reference sequence). This CDR3 has 15 residues. V was trimmed by 6 bases and J by 4 bases, leaving 19 bases between them. CDR3 bases: TGTGCCAGCACTTCCGCTGGGGGCGGGGGCTATGGCTACACCTTC. It encodes CASTSAGGGGYGYTF. The full variable domain, rest sourced from reference TRBV5-5 and TRBJ1-2, is DAGVTQSPTHLIKTRGQQVTLRCSPISGHKSVSWYQQVLGQGPQFIFQYYEKEERGRGNFPDRFSARQFPNYSSELNVNALLLGDSALYLCASTSAGGGGYGYTFGSGTRLTVV.

The chain uses TRBV9 and TRBJ2-7, with D possibly TRBD2 on 7 matching bases. V was cut by 0 bases and J by 2 bases, with 12 bases left in between. This CDR3 is built from 15 residues. Germline V lookup: CDR1 SGDLS, CDR2 YYNGEE. CDR3 loop: CASSVGGGGPYEQYF. As DNA, the CDR3 is TGTGCCAGCAGCGTAGGAGGGGGAGGGCCCTACGAGCAGTACTTC.

This clonotype has more than one count but fewer than ten. The CDR3 DNA is TGCGCCAGCAGCTGGGCCTACTTGGGACAGCCCCAGCATTTT. Translating it yields CASSWAYLGQPQHF. The chain is built from TRBV5-1 and TRBJ1-5; D is ambiguous. Trimming took off 3 bases at V and 7 bases at J, with 14 bases between the two ends. Germline assignment: CDR1 SGHRS and CDR2 YFSETQ. This CDR3 region has 14 residues.

V and J are TRBV11-2 and TRBJ2-2, with 8 bases fitting TRBD2. Trimming took 2 bases from V and 1 from J; bases not matched to a gene: 9. Looked up from germline, CDR1 is SGHAT and CDR2 is FQNNGV. This CDR3 comprises 18 residues. The CDR3 bases are TGTGCCAGCAGCTTACTAGCGGGCCACCCCCTGAACACCGGGGAGCTGTTTTTT. Residues: CASSLLAGHPLNTGELFF. The full variable domain, in which reference TRBV11-2 and TRBJ2-2 provide the parts outside the CDR3, is EAGVAQSPRYKIIEKRQSVAFWCNPISGHATLYWYQQILGQGPKLLIQFQNNGVVDDSQLPKDRFSAERLKGVDSTLKIQPAKLEDSAVYLCASSLLAGHPLNTGELFFGEGSRLTVL.

This clonotype was seen a few times. The chain links TRBV29-1 to TRBJ2-1; 7 nucleotides align to TRBD1. V lost 5 bases to trimming and J lost 0 bases; unmatched junction nucleotides: 4. The length of the CDR3 is 14 residues. Germline loops: CDR1 SQVTM, CDR2 ANQGSEA. The CDR3 nucleotides are TGCAGCGTTCGGACAGGCAGCTCCTACAATGAGCAGTTCTTC. Its translation: CSVRTGSSYNEQFF.

This clonotype occurred many times. The rearrangement joins TRBV6-1 to TRBJ2-5; perhaps TRBD2 as D (6 bases). This CDR3 region has 15 residues. The V gene's germline CDR1 is MNHNS and CDR2 SASEGT. V lost 2 bases, J lost 1 base, and 11 bases lay in between. Here the CDR3 reads CASSEHGGIQETQYF. The CDR3, as DNA: TGTGCCAGCAGTGAACACGGGGGAATCCAAGAGACCCAGTACTTC.

V usage is TRBV29-1 and J usage is TRBJ1-2; no definite D call. Germline CDR1 reads SQVTM; CDR2 reads ANQGSEA. With 3 bases removed from V and 4 bases from J, the gap between germline ends came to 12 bases. The CDR3 covers 13 residues. CDR3 in DNA: TGCAGCGTTGAGGATAGGACCGGCTATGGCTACACCTTC. It encodes CSVEDRTGYGYTF.

This clonotype was seen at least ten times. This chain joins TRBV25-1 and TRBJ2-1, with TRBD2 identical over 7 bases. This CDR3 spans 15 amino acids. Germline CDR1 reads MGHDK; CDR2 reads SYGVNS. The trim removed 3 bases at V and 7 bases at J, leaving 9 bases unmatched. CDR3 protein: CASSDLAVLGNEQFF. As DNA, the CDR3 is TGTGCCAGCAGTGATCTAGCGGTTCTAGGGAATGAGCAGTTCTTC.

This clonotype was picked up many times. The rearrangement links TRBV3-1 to TRBJ2-2; TRBD1 might be the D (6 bases). V lost 1 base and J 5 bases, leaving 17 bases between the germline ends. The V gene's germline CDR1 is LGHDT and CDR2 YNNKEL (reference sequence). CDR3 length: 17 amino acids. The CDR3 bases are TGTGCCAGCAGCCAAGGCGCTACAGGGAAGATGACCGGGGAGCTGTTTTTT. This translates into CASSQGATGKMTGELFF. The whole variable domain, remainder taken from reference TRBV3-1 and TRBJ2-2, is DTAVSQTPKYLVTQMGNDKSIKCEQNLGHDTMYWYKQDSKKFLKIMFSYNNKELIINETVPNRFSPKSPDKAHLNLHINSLELGDSAVYFCASSQGATGKMTGELFFGEGSRLTVL.

Many counts were recorded for this clonotype. CDR3 region: CASSVGRGNYGYTF. The CDR3 DNA reads as TGTGCCAGCAGCGTAGGGAGGGGGAACTATGGCTACACCTTC. The V gene is TRBV9, the J gene TRBJ1-2, with D possibly being TRBD1 (6 bases). Germline V gives CDR1 SGDLS, CDR2 YYNGEE. Trimming removed 0 bases at V and 2 bases at J, with 8 bases between. The CDR3 runs 14 residues.

The CDR3 reads CATSRVGSDQDTQYF. DNA for the CDR3: TGTGCCACCAGCAGAGTCGGGTCAGACCAAGATACGCAGTATTTT. V gene TRBV15 combines with J gene TRBJ2-3; D is unclear. The CDR3 covers 15 residues. V lost 1 base and J 5 bases, leaving 13 bases between the germline ends. Germline loops: CDR1 LNHNV, CDR2 YYDKDF (reference sequence).

In this sample, this clonotype turned up many times. The chain links TRBV3-1 to TRBJ1-3; TRBD1 matches 9 bases. The trim removed 0 bases at V and 0 bases at J, leaving 0 bases unmatched. The CDR3 covers 16 residues. CDR1 is LGHDT, CDR2 YNNKEL, per germline (reference sequence). CDR3 in DNA: TGTGCCAGCAGCCAAGAGACAGGGGGCTCTGGAAACACCATATATTTT. Protein: CASSQETGGSGNTIYF. The entire variable domain, with the rest obtained from reference TRBV3-1 and TRBJ1-3, is as follows: DTAVSQTPKYLVTQMGNDKSIKCEQNLGHDTMYWYKQDSKKFLKIMFSYNNKELIINETVPNRFSPKSPDKAHLNLHINSLELGDSAVYFCASSQETGGSGNTIYFGEGSWLTVV.

This clonotype has a count of ten or more. The chain carries TRBV29-1 and TRBJ2-7; D is possibly TRBD2 (7 bases). The V and J ends lost 0 bases and 2 bases respectively, with 17 bases between them. This CDR3 has 16 amino acids. Germline CDR1 is SQVTM and CDR2 is ANQGSEA. CDR3 nucleotides: TGCAGCGTTGAAGATGTCGGGGGGCAATCCCCCTACGAGCAGTACTTC. Its protein product is CSVEDVGGQSPYEQYF.

This clonotype was detected ten times or more. The DNA of the CDR3 is TGTGCCATCAGTGATAGCGCCCGTCAGGATGAGCAGTTCTTC. The encoded protein is CAISDSARQDEQFF. This chain joins TRBV10-3 and TRBJ2-1; D might be TRBD2 (5 bases). The CDR3 runs 14 residues. Per germline, CDR1 ENHRY and CDR2 SYGVKD. V dropped 3 bases and J dropped 8 bases, with 14 bases sitting between them.

The chain combines TRBV7-2 with TRBJ2-7; TRBD1 might be the D (6 bases). From germline, CDR1 is SGHTA and CDR2 FQGNSA. The V end lost 0 bases, the J end lost 0 bases, and 15 bases lay between the germline ends. The CDR3 spans 17 residues. This CDR3 reads CASSLAVTGSYSYEQYF. CDR3 nucleotide sequence: TGTGCCAGCAGCTTAGCTGTGACAGGCTCTTACTCCTACGAGCAGTACTTC.

This clonotype was recorded at least ten times. The chain recombines TRBV29-1 with TRBJ2-1; 14 bases fit TRBD2. The CDR3 is 15 residues long. Germline V CDR1 and CDR2: SQVTM, ANQGSEA. The J segment lost 9 bases and the V segment lost 8 bases, leaving 12 bases of the junction unmatched. CDR3: CSSKGTSGSVGEQFF. The CDR3 DNA is TGCAGCTCCAAAGGGACTAGCGGGAGCGTGGGTGAGCAGTTCTTC.

This clonotype has a count of ten or more. The CDR3 sequence: CAIAQRSSYNEQFF. CDR3 in DNA: TGTGCCATCGCCCAACGGAGCTCCTACAATGAGCAGTTCTTC. V gene TRBV10-3 combines with J gene TRBJ2-1; the D is unclear. The length of the CDR3 is 14 residues. CDR1 ENHRY and CDR2 SYGVKD come from the germline V gene. The V end was cut by 8 bases, the J end by 0 bases, with 11 bases between.